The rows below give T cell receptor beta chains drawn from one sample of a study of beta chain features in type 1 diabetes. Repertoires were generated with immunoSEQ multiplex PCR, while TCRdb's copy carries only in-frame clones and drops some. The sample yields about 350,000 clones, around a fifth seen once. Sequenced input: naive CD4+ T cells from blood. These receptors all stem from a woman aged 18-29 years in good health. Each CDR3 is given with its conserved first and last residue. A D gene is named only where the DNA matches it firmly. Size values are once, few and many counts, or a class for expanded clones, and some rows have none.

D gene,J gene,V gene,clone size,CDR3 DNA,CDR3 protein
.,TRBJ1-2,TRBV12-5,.,TGTGCTAGTGGTTTGGTAGAAACGAACGGCTATGGCTACACCTTC,CASGLVETNGYGYTF
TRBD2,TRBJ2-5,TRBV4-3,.,TGCGCCAGCAGCCAAGATGAGGCGGGGGGCCAAGAGACCCAGTACTTC,CASSQDEAGGQETQYF
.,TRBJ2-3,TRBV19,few,TGTGCCAGTAGTACAACTCCGGGTGATACGCAGTATTTT,CASSTTPGDTQYF
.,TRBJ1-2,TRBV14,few,TGTGCCAGCAGCCAACTTACTAACTATGGCTACACCTTC,CASSQLTNYGYTF
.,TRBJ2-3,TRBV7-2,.,TGTGCCAGCAGCCTCGGCACAGATACGCAGTATTTT,CASSLGTDTQYF
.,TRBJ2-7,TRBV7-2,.,TGTGCCAGCAGCCGCGGACAACGCTACGAGCAGTACTTC,CASSRGQRYEQYF
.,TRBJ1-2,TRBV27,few,TGTGCCAGCAGAGAACAGGGTAGGGTACGTGGCTACACCTTC,CASREQGRVRGYTF
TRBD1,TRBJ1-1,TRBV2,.,TGTGCCAGCAGGGGGACAGGGGGGACTGAAGCTTTCTTT,CASRGTGGTEAFF
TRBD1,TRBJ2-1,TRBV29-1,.,TGCAGCGTTCCCGGGACAGGGAGTCACAATGAGCAGTTCTTC,CSVPGTGSHNEQFF
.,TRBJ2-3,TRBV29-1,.,TGCAGCGTTGCCTTAAGGCGCAGGTTCCATAGCACAGATACGCAGTATTTT,CSVALRRRFHSTDTQYF
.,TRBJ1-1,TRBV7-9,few,TGTGCCAGCAGCAGCTTCAGGGGCAGAACTGAAGCTTTCTTT,CASSSFRGRTEAFF
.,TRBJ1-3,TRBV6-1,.,TGTGCCAGCAGTCGGAGGGCCTCTGGAAACACCATATATTTT,CASSRRASGNTIYF
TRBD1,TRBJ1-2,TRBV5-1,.,TGCGCCAGCAGCCTACGACAGGGTAATGGCTACACCTTC,CASSLRQGNGYTF
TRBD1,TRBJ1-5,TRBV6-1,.,TGTGCCAGCAGTGGGGGAGGAGGGGGCGGCAATCAGCCCCAGCATTTT,CASSGGGGGGNQPQHF
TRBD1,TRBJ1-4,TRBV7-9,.,TGTGCCAGCAGCCTCCGACAGGGGGGTAATGAAAAACTGTTTTTT,CASSLRQGGNEKLFF
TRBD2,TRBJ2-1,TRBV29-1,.,TGCAGCGCCCCGGGGGGGGGAGAAGATGGACGTGGCTCCTACAATGAGCAGTTCTTC,CSAPGGGEDGRGSYNEQFF
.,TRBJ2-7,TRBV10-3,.,TGTGCCGCTGGAATGCGGGTAAATACCTACGAGCAGTACTTC,CAAGMRVNTYEQYF
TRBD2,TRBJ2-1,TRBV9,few,TGTGCCAGCAGCGCTACTAGCGGGGGTTACAATGAGCAGTTCTTC,CASSATSGGYNEQFF
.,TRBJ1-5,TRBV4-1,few,TGCGCCAGCAGCCAAGAGGTTCAGAATCAGCCCCAGCATTTT,CASSQEVQNQPQHF
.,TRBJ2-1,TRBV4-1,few,TGCGCCAGCAGCCTGGGACTGGATTCCTACAATGAGCAGTTCTTC,CASSLGLDSYNEQFF
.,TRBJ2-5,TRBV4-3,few,TGCGCCAGCAGCCCTGTAGAGGGAGCGGAGACCCAGTACTTC,CASSPVEGAETQYF
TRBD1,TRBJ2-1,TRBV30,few,TGTGCCGGAACCCGACAGGGGGCAAGGAATGAGCAGTTCTTC,CAGTRQGARNEQFF
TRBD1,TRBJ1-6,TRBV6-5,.,TGTGCCAGCAGTTACTCGGGACAGGGGATTTCACCCCTCCACTTT,CASSYSGQGISPLHF
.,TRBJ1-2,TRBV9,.,TGTGCCAGCAGCCCAGTAGGGGGTAGGGGCTACACCTTC,CASSPVGGRGYTF
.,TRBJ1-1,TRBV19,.,TGTGCCAGTAGAGAGGGACTGATGAACACTGAAGCTTTCTTT,CASREGLMNTEAFF
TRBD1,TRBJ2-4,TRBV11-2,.,TGTGCCAGCAGCACGCGACAGGGAAGAAACATTCAGTACTTC,CASSTRQGRNIQYF
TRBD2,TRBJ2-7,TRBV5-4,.,TGTGCCAGCAGCTCCTCTAGCGGGGGGGCTAACGAGCAGTACTTC,CASSSSSGGANEQYF
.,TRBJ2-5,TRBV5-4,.,TGTGCCAGCAGCTTGGAACGGGGCCAAGAGACCCAGTACTTC,CASSLERGQETQYF
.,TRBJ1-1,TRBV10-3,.,TGTGCCATCACCACCCGTCTGGGGGCCACTGAAGCTTTCTTT,CAITTRLGATEAFF
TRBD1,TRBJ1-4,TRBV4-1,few,TGCGCCAGCAGCCAAGGGCTTAATGGACAGGGCAATGAAAAACTGTTTTTT,CASSQGLNGQGNEKLFF
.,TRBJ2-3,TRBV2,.,TGTGCCAGCAGCACATCCCTGAGCACAGATACGCAGTATTTT,CASSTSLSTDTQYF
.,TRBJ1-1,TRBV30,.,TGTGCCTGGACTTCTCAGGGGATACGGGGCACTGAAGCTTTCTTT,CAWTSQGIRGTEAFF
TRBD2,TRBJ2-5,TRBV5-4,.,TGTGCCAGCAGCTCCTCTAGCGGCGGGGAGACCCAGTACTTC,CASSSSSGGETQYF
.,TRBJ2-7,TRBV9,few,TGTGCCAGCAGCGCTTCCGACAGGTTCCCCTACGAGCAGTACTTC,CASSASDRFPYEQYF
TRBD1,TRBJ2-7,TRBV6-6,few,TGTGCCAGCAGGGCTGGGACAGGGTACTCCTACGAGCAGTACTTC,CASRAGTGYSYEQYF
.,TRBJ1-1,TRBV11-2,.,TGTGCCAGCAGCGCACAGGGTGTCGAAGCTTTCTTT,CASSAQGVEAFF
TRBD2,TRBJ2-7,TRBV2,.,TGTGCCAGCAGTGAAAGGAGCGGGGCCGCCTACGAGCAGTACTTC,CASSERSGAAYEQYF
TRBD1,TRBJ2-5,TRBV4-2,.,TGTGCCAGCAGCCAGGGACAGCAAGAGACCCAGTACTTC,CASSQGQQETQYF
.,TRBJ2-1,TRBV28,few,TGTGCCAGCAGTTCTCCTGACACAAGCTCCTACAATGAGCAGTTCTTC,CASSSPDTSSYNEQFF
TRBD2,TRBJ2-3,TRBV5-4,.,TGTGCCAGCAGCTCCGGGACTAACACAGATACGCAGTATTTT,CASSSGTNTDTQYF
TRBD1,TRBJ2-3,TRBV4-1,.,TGCGCCAGCAGCCAGGGACAGGGCAGGACAGATACGCAGTATTTT,CASSQGQGRTDTQYF
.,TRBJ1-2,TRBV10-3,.,TGTGCCATCAGTGATTCCGGGGACTACACCTTC,CAISDSGDYTF
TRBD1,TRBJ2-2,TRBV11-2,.,TGTGCCAGCAGCCCGACGACAGGGGGTTCGGGGAACACCGGGGAGCTGTTTTTT,CASSPTTGGSGNTGELFF